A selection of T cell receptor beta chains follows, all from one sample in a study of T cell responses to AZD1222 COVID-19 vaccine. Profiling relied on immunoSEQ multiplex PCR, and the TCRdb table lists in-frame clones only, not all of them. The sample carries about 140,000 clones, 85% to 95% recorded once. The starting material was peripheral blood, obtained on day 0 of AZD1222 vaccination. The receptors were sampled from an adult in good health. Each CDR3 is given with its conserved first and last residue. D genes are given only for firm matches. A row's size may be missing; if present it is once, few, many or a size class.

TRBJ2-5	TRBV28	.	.	CASSGLGGTQYF	TGTGCCAGCAGTGGTCTTGGTGGGACCCAGTACTTC
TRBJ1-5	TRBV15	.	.	CATTPGIGVGNQPQHF	TGTGCCACCACCCCCGGAATCGGGGTAGGCAATCAGCCCCAGCATTTT
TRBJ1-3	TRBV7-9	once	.	CASSLAGAGNTIYF	TGTGCCAGCAGCTTAGCAGGGGCTGGAAACACCATATATTTT
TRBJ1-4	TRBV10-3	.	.	CAIREGATNEKLFF	TGTGCCATCAGGGAGGGGGCAACTAATGAAAAACTGTTTTTT
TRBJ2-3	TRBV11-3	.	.	CASSHPDGDTQYF	TGTGCCAGCAGCCACCCGGACGGGGATACGCAGTATTTT
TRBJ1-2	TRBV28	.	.	CASSPFRQVSNYGYTF	TGTGCCAGCAGTCCCTTCAGACAAGTATCTAACTATGGCTACACCTTC
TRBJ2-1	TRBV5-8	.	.	CASSLGDGHQVHEQFF	TGTGCCAGCAGCTTGGGGGACGGCCACCAAGTCCATGAGCAGTTCTTC
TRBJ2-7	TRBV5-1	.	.	CATAVGPGTQTYEQYF	TGCGCCACCGCTGTGGGGCCCGGGACCCAGACCTACGAGCAGTACTTC
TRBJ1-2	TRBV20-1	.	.	CSASGVYGYTF	TGCAGTGCTAGCGGCGTCTATGGCTACACCTTC
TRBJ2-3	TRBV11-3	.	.	CASSSTLGLSTDTQYF	TGTGCCAGCAGCTCCACGCTGGGGCTAAGCACAGATACGCAGTATTTT
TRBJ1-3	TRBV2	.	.	CASSEASGNTIYF	TGTGCCAGCAGTGAGGCCTCTGGAAACACCATATATTTT
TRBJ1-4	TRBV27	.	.	CASSSGPFGEKLFF	TGTGCCAGCAGTTCGGGCCCCTTCGGGGAAAAACTGTTTTTT
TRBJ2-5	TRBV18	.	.	CASSPSETQYF	TGTGCCAGCTCACCATCCGAGACCCAGTACTTC
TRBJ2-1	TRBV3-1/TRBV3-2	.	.	CASSQVATSGVGEQFF	TGTGCCAGCAGCCAAGTTGCGACTAGTGGTGTTGGGGAGCAGTTCTTC
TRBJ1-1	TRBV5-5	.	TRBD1	CASRLYDRGGTEAFF	TGTGCCAGCAGGTTATATGACAGGGGCGGCACTGAAGCTTTCTTT
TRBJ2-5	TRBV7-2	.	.	CASSDEGVEETQYF	TGTGCCAGCAGCGACGAAGGGGTAGAAGAGACCCAGTACTTC
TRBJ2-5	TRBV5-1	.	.	CASSDQGQETQYF	TGCGCCAGCAGCGATCAGGGTCAAGAGACCCAGTACTTC
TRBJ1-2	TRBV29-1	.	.	CSVGQRNYGYTF	TGCAGCGTTGGGCAAAGAAACTATGGCTACACCTTC
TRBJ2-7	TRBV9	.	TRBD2	CASSRGSGDSYEQYF	TGTGCCAGCAGCCGAGGTAGCGGGGACTCCTACGAGCAGTACTTC
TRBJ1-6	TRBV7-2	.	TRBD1	CASSFSGGSGSPLHF	TGTGCCAGCAGCTTCTCAGGGGGATCTGGTTCACCCCTCCACTTT
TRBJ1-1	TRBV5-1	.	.	CATTGPGNTEAFF	TGCGCCACCACTGGTCCCGGGAACACTGAAGCTTTCTTT
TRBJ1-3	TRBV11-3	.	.	CASSLLGGAGNTIYF	TGTGCCAGCAGCTTACTGGGGGGCGCTGGAAACACCATATATTTT
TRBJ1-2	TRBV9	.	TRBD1	CASSGGTGNGYTF	TGTGCCAGCAGCGGTGGGACAGGGAATGGCTACACCTTC
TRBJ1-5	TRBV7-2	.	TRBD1	CASSPDRGGQPQHF	TGTGCCAGCAGCCCCGACAGGGGAGGTCAGCCCCAGCATTTT
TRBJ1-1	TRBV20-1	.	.	CSAWGTEAFF	TGCAGTGCGTGGGGCACTGAAGCTTTCTTT
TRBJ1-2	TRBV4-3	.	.	CASSQVSGYGYTF	TGCGCCAGCAGCCAAGTTTCTGGCTATGGCTACACCTTC
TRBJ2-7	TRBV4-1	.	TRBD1	CASSHKTGQPSEQYF	TGCGCCAGCAGCCACAAAACGGGACAGCCTTCCGAGCAGTACTTC
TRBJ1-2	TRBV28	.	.	CASSLVRTAYGYTF	TGTGCCAGCAGTTTAGTGAGGACTGCCTATGGCTACACCTTC
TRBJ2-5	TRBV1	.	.	CTSSQGVEGQETQYF	TGCACCAGCAGCCAAGGGGTAGAGGGGCAAGAGACCCAGTACTTC
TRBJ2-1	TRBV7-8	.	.	CASSPAPNEQFF	TGTGCCAGCAGCCCGGCCCCCAATGAGCAGTTCTTC
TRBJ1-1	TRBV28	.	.	CASSQNMNTEAFF	TGTGCCAGCAGCCAGAATATGAACACTGAAGCTTTCTTT
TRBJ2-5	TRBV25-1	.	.	CASRRSETQYF	TGTGCCAGCAGGAGGTCAGAGACCCAGTACTTC
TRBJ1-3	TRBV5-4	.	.	CASSSGRHSGNTIYF	TGTGCCAGCAGCTCTGGACGGCACTCTGGAAACACCATATATTTT
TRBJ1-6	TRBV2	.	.	CASSQALVMSPLHF	TGTGCCAGCAGTCAAGCGCTGGTCATGTCACCCCTCCACTTT
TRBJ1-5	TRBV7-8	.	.	CASSETVSNQPQHF	TGTGCCAGCAGCGAGACAGTTAGCAATCAGCCCCAGCATTTT
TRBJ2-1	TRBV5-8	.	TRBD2	CASSILSGGVYNEQFF	TGTGCCAGCAGCATTCTTAGCGGGGGGGTATACAATGAGCAGTTCTTC
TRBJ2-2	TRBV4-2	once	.	CASSHPAGSLNTGELFF	TGTGCCAGCAGCCACCCCGCTGGGTCGTTAAACACCGGGGAGCTGTTTTTT
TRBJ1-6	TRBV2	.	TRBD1	CASSIAGGGNSPLHF	TGTGCCAGCTCCATCGCAGGGGGCGGAAATTCACCCCTCCACTTT